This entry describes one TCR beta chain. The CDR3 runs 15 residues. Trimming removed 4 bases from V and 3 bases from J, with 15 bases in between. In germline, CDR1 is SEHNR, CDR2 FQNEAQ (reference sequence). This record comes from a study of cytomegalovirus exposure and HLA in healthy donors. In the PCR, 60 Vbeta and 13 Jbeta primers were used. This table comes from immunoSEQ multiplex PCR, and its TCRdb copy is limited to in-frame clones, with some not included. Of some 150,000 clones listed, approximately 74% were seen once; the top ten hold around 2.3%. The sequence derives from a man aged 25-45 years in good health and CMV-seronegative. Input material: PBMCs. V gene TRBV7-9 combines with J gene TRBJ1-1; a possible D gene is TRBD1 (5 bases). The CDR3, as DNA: TGTGCCAGCAGCTCCTCGTTCGCGGGACACACTGAAGCTTTCTTT. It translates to CASSSSFAGHTEAFF. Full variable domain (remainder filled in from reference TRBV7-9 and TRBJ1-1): DTGVSQNPRHKITKRGQNVTFRCDPISEHNRLYWYRQTLGQGPEFLTYFQNEAQLEKSRLLSDRFSAERPKGSFSTLEIQRTEQGDSAMYLCASSSSFAGHTEAFFGQGTRLTVV.